What follows are 18 T cell receptor beta chains derived from one specimen sequenced in a study of tumor-infiltrating lymphocytes in primary liver carcinoma. From 500 ng of total RNA, TCR beta-specific cDNA was reverse-transcribed using a constant-region primer. What produced the TCR beta libraries was three nested multiplex PCR rounds using slightly modified ARM-PCR. With TRBV1-TRBV30 forward primers and a C-beta reverse primer, the first two PCR rounds were run for around 10 cycles each. Each CDR3 protein gets one entry after TCRdb re-called the multiplex PCR reads with MiXCR. The table lists 65,000 to 90,000 distinct CDR3 sequences, 72% of them singletons, with roughly a fifth in the top ten. The roughly 17-32 mg bulk tissue piece was not sorted before simultaneous RNA and DNA extraction. The sequenced sample was liver tumor tissue from sampling region 1. Documented subset: tumor region T1, superior pole. Every receptor here comes from a man aged 35 to 55 with primary liver carcinoma and hepatitis B virus infection.

Comment on this clonotype: This CDR3 fails to terminate in the conserved phenylalanine or tryptophan, so it likely reflects a read error. The genes are TRBV5-1 and TRBJ1-4; 8 nucleotides agree with TRBD1. The J segment lost 7 bases and the V segment lost 3 bases, leaving 20 bases of the junction unmatched. CDR1 SGHRS and CDR2 YFSETQ come from the germline V gene. This CDR3 has 19 residues. The CDR3 nucleotides read TGCGCCAGCAGCTCGGGTGTCTTAGAGTCGGGACAGGACGGTGAAAAACTGTTTCTT. Its translation: CASSSGVLESGQDGEKLFL.

For this clonotype: It may be a read error: a sequence one base away is much more abundant. Lacking the conserved final phenylalanine or tryptophan, this CDR3 likely reflects a read error. The J gene is TRBJ2-7, the V gene TRBV28; D possibly corresponds to TRBD2 (6 bases). Trimming pared 8 bases from V and 0 bases from J, leaving 17 bases between. The CDR3 extends over 15 amino acids. Germline lookup yields CDR1 MDHEN and CDR2 SYDVKM. The CDR3 DNA sequence: TGTGCCAGCTACCCGGGGGACGGGCGCTCCTACGAGCAGTACTTA. It codes for CASYPGDGRSYEQYL.

The genes are TRBV6-1 and TRBJ2-3; D possibly corresponds to TRBD1 (6 bases). Germline V gene sequence: CDR1 MNHNS, CDR2 SASEGT. With 9 bases removed from V and 1 base from J, the gap between germline ends came to 17 bases. This CDR3 region has 15 residues. The CDR3 DNA reads as TGTGCCAGGAGTTTCACAGGGTCCGGCACAGATACGCAGTATTTT. It codes for CARSFTGSGTDTQYF.

As for this clonotype: The junction departs from the called germline gene at one end, perhaps through a read error. V gene TRBV6-5 combines with J gene TRBJ2-7, with 8 bases identical to TRBD2. The germline gives CDR1 MNHEY, CDR2 SVGAGI. The CDR3 loop spans 15 amino acids. The CDR3 sequence: CASGPSAGGPYEHYF. For the CDR3, the DNA is TGTGCCAGCGGTCCTTCGGCGGGAGGCCCCTACGAGCATTACTTC.

Details on this clonotype: A much bigger clone sits one base away, suggesting this may be a read error. This chain uses TRBV28 with TRBJ1-6; 11 bases align to TRBD1. The CDR3 has 15 amino acids. Germline values: CDR1 MDHEN, CDR2 SYDVKM. CDR3 protein: CASSSPRDRGSRLHF. The CDR3 bases are TGTGCCAGCAGTTCACCCAGGGACAGGGGGTCACGCCTCCACTTT. Full variable domain (outside the CDR3, taken from reference TRBV28 and TRBJ1-6): DVKVTQSSRYLVKRTGEKVFLECVQDMDHENMFWYRQDPGLGLRLIYFSYDVKMKEKGDIPEGYSVSREKKERFSLILESASTNQTSMYLCASSSPRDRGSRLHFGNGTRLTVT.

Note on this clonotype: The junction differs from germline at one of its ends, possibly a read error. The V gene is TRBV10-1, the J gene TRBJ1-2; possible D gene TRBD1, 5 bases. Germline CDR1 is WNHNN and CDR2 is SYGVQD (reference sequence). The CDR3 loop spans 13 amino acids. The CDR3 bases are TGCGCCAGCAGTGGGTCAAGGGACTATGGCCACACGTTC. This encodes CASSGSRDYGHTF.

Only a few counts were recorded for this clonotype. The chain recombines TRBV29-1 with TRBJ2-3; D tentatively reads TRBD1 or TRBD2 (5 bases each). CDR1 and CDR2 from the germline V gene are SQVTM and ANQGSEA. V lost 5 bases to trimming and J lost 3 bases, with 18 bases between them. The CDR3 consists of 15 residues. The CDR3 DNA reads as TGCAGCGTTAGGTCAGGGAGCAGTCAGACAGATACGCAGTATTTT. Residues: CSVRSGSSQTDTQYF.

Points on this clonotype: Since a much larger clone is just one base distant, this may be a read error. The conserved phenylalanine or tryptophan is not found at the CDR3 terminus, so this likely reflects a read error. V and J are TRBV28 and TRBJ2-2; D possibly corresponds to TRBD2 (5 bases). The germline gives CDR1 MDHEN, CDR2 SYDVKM. The CDR3 length is 15 residues. Trimming stripped 1 base from V and 5 bases from J, with 11 bases between. The CDR3 sequence is CASSLFPTRTGELFS. As DNA, the CDR3 is TGTGCCAGCAGTTTATTCCCTACTAGGACCGGGGAGCTGTTTTCT.

In nucleotides, the CDR3 is TGTGCCAGCAGCCGTCCCGGACAGGGAGAAATCTACGAGCAGTACTTC. Translating it yields CASSRPGQGEIYEQYF. The V and J genes are TRBV7-9 and TRBJ2-7; TRBD1 matches 8 bases. The ends lost 5 bases at V and 3 bases at J; junction bases unmatched: 12. Germline V CDR1 and CDR2: SEHNR, FQNEAQ (reference sequence). This CDR3 comprises 16 residues.

The CDR3 protein is CAISDQDGAGGRAPEETQYF. The CDR3 bases are TGTGCCATCAGTGATCAGGATGGCGCTGGCGGGAGGGCCCCGGAAGAGACCCAGTACTTC. The gene calls are TRBV10-3 and TRBJ2-5; 9 positions match TRBD2. With 3 bases clipped from V and 3 bases from J, the junction kept 20 bases outside the gene matches. Germline assignment: CDR1 ENHRY and CDR2 SYGVKD. This CDR3 spans 20 amino acids.

A word on this clonotype: This CDR3 is missing its conserved last phenylalanine or tryptophan, likely due to a read error. J is TRBJ2-3 and V is TRBV6-5; D gene uncertain. The length of the CDR3 is 8 residues. Trimming shortened V by 11 bases and J by 9 bases, and 6 bases separated the two germline ends. CDR1 is MNHEY and CDR2 is SVGAGI in the germline V gene. Written as DNA, the CDR3 is TGTGCCGGCGTCACGCAGTATTCT. It specifies CAGVTQYS.

The count of this clonotype is one. The CDR3 does not end in the conserved phenylalanine or tryptophan, so this is likely a read error. The chain joins TRBV7-9 to TRBJ1-2; 7 positions agree with TRBD1. Germline lookup yields CDR1 SEHNR and CDR2 FQNEAQ (reference sequence). The CDR3 is 17 amino acids. CDR3 sequence: CASSLLQGTILRSGYTS. The CDR3 DNA reads TGTGCTAGCAGCTTACTACAGGGGACGATATTGAGGTCTGGCTACACCTCC.

As regards this clonotype: At one of its ends the junction is not consistent with the germline gene, which may arise from a read error. V and J are TRBV11-1 and TRBJ2-3; D is undetermined. The CDR3 is made up of 15 amino acids. In germline, CDR1 is SGHAT, CDR2 FQDESV (reference sequence). CDR3 loop: CAGSLQPISTDTQCF. For the CDR3, the DNA is TGTGCCGGCAGCTTACAGCCCATTAGCACAGATACGCAGTGTTTT.

This clonotype was seen ten or more times. The chain is built from TRBV7-8 and TRBJ2-5, with 7 positions matching TRBD1. CDR3 size: 16 residues. Germline V gene sequence: CDR1 SGHVS, CDR2 FQNEAQ. The V gene end was trimmed by 5 bases and the J gene end by 2 bases; junction bases not matched to a gene: 11. The CDR3 coding sequence is TGTGCCAGCAGCCCCCGGAGAGCAGGGGGTCAAGAGACCCAGTACTTC. Protein product: CASSPRRAGGQETQYF.

On this clonotype: One end of the junction is discordant with germline, which a read error may explain. The CDR3 is CASSHAGGYYEQFF. In nucleotides, the CDR3 is TGCGCCAGCAGCCATGCGGGAGGGTACTATGAGCAATTCTTC. The V call is TRBV4-1, the J call TRBJ2-1, with 9 positions matching TRBD2. The CDR3 totals 14 residues. Germline assignment: CDR1 MGHRA and CDR2 YSYEKL.

This rearrangement joins TRBV29-1 to TRBJ1-1; TRBD1 might be the D (6 bases). V was clipped by 3 bases and J by 5 bases, with 31 bases between them. CDR1 and CDR2 (germline): SQVTM, ANQGSEA. The CDR3 length is 19 residues. The CDR3 here is CSVEGRSYSDRRRRTEAFF. The CDR3 DNA sequence: TGCAGCGTTGAGGGGAGGTCTTACTCAGACAGGCGAAGAAGAACTGAAGCTTTCTTT.

This chain uses TRBV11-2 with TRBJ2-7; 8 bases line up with TRBD2. Germline V CDR1 and CDR2: SGHAT, FQNNGV. This CDR3 is 17 amino acids long. V shed 5 bases and J 7 bases; nucleotides not matched to a gene: 19. DNA of the CDR3: TGTGCCAGCAGCCAGGGACTAGTGCGTTCCCCTTTCTATGAGCAGTACTTC. Translating it yields CASSQGLVRSPFYEQYF.

About this clonotype itself: Since a much larger clone is just one base distant, this may be a read error. The V gene is TRBV14, the J gene TRBJ2-7, with 12 bases lining up with TRBD2. The V gene's germline CDR1 is SGHDN and CDR2 FVKESK. Trimming cost V 1 base and J 0 bases; bases outside gene matches: 7. The CDR3 has 18 residues. The CDR3 DNA reads TGTGCCAGCAGCCAAGGACTAGCGGGAGTCTTACGCTCCTACGAGCAGTACTTC. Translation: CASSQGLAGVLRSYEQYF.